These 24 T cell receptor beta chains originate from one sample sequenced in a study of molecular identifiers for immune sequencing clone quantification. TCRdb independently ran MiXCR on the PCR reads; one entry per CDR3 protein. Among about 40,000 distinct CDR3 sequences listed, approximately 18% were seen once. The specimen sequenced was naive CD8+ T cells from blood, with Jurkat cell RNA spiked in. The subset is: FACS-sorted CD8+CD4-CCR7+CD45RA+ naive T cells. The receptors originated from a human donor in good health. Some libraries in this study had Jurkat cell RNA spiked in.

The chain links TRBV5-6 to TRBJ1-1; D unclear. Germline V gene sequence: CDR1 SGHDT, CDR2 YYEEEE. Trimming pared 5 bases from V and 5 bases from J, leaving 19 bases between. The CDR3 extends over 15 amino acids. CDR3 nucleotide sequence: TGTGCCAGCAGGATCCGACCGCGCGAGGTTACTGAAGCTTTCTTT. Translation gives CASRIRPREVTEAFF.

This clonotype was counted many times. The J gene is TRBJ2-7, the V gene TRBV20-1; TRBD2 agrees at 11 bases. The ends lost 3 bases at V and 3 bases at J; junction bases unmatched: 7. Germline CDR1 DFQATT, CDR2 SNEGSKA (reference sequence). CDR3 length equals 15 residues. Here the CDR3 DNA reads TGCAGTGCTAGCGAACTAGCGGGAGTATACTACGAGCAGTACTTC. Translation: CSASELAGVYYEQYF.

The table lists this clonotype with many counts. J is TRBJ2-5 and V is TRBV9; 9 bases agree with TRBD1. From germline, CDR1 is SGDLS and CDR2 YYNGEE. The CDR3 has 14 amino acids. The V and J ends lost 4 bases and 2 bases, in that order; junction bases with no gene match: 3. The CDR3 sequence: CASSKGTGQETQYF. In DNA, the CDR3 is TGTGCCAGCAGCAAGGGGACAGGGCAAGAGACCCAGTACTTC.

This clonotype has ten or more counts. V and J are TRBV27 and TRBJ2-7; possibly TRBD1 for D (6 bases). V lost 6 bases and J 5 bases, leaving 17 bases between the germline ends. The CDR3 consists of 14 residues. The germline gives CDR1 MNHEY, CDR2 SMNVEV (reference sequence). The CDR3 DNA is TGTGCCAGCAGCGCCGGGACACGGACCCACGAGCAGTACTTC. It is translated as CASSAGTRTHEQYF.

With regard to this clonotype: This could be a read error, since a much larger clone is one nucleotide away. V and J are TRBV28 and TRBJ2-5, with a weak D call TRBD1 (6 bases). CDR3 length: 14 amino acids. Germline V gives CDR1 MDHEN, CDR2 SYDVKM. CDR3 bases: TGTGCCAGCAGTTTTCCCAGGGGTCGAGAGGCCCAGTACTTC. It encodes CASSFPRGREAQYF.

This clonotype was detected ten times or more. The V call is TRBV14, the J call TRBJ2-1; a possible D gene is TRBD1 (8 bases). Germline loops: CDR1 SGHDN, CDR2 FVKESK. V lost 3 bases and J 8 bases, leaving 14 bases between the germline ends. This CDR3 region has 14 residues. As DNA, the CDR3 is TGTGCCAGCAGCCAGACAGGGGCGGGGGATGAGCAGTTCTTC. Translating gives CASSQTGAGDEQFF.

The chain employs TRBV6-2 or TRBV6-3 and TRBJ2-7; D is uncertain. CDR1 and CDR2 (germline): MNHEY, SVGEGT. The CDR3 totals 13 residues. Deletions cut 5 bases from V and 2 bases from J, with 10 bases between. The CDR3: CASSDGYPYEQYF. In DNA form, the CDR3 reads TGTGCCAGCAGTGACGGGTATCCCTACGAGCAGTACTTC.

The chain carries TRBV28 and TRBJ1-2, with D tentatively TRBD1 (5 bases). Trimming removed 5 bases at V and 4 bases at J, with 8 bases between. The CDR3 totals 12 residues. Germline values: CDR1 MDHEN, CDR2 SYDVKM. The CDR3 sequence: CASSPGTYGYTF. CDR3 in DNA: TGTGCCAGCAGTCCCGGGACCTATGGCTACACCTTC.

The chain combines TRBV11-3 with TRBJ2-2; possibly TRBD1 or TRBD2 for D (5 bases each). The CDR3 consists of 15 residues. V lost 5 bases and J lost 5, with 15 bases in between. Germline loops: CDR1 SGHNT, CDR2 YENEEA. The CDR3 DNA sequence: TGTGCCAGCAGCCCCTCCGGGACGGAGACCGGGGAGCTGTTTTTT. Translation: CASSPSGTETGELFF.

This clonotype was detected ten times or more. The chain recombines TRBV2 with TRBJ2-5; 8 nucleotides match TRBD2. Germline V gene lookup returns CDR1 SNHLY and CDR2 FYNNEI. The CDR3 sequence is 15 residues long. V gave up 4 bases and J gave up 1 base; unmatched junction bases: 5. This chain's CDR3 is CASSGGLDFQETQYF. The CDR3 nucleotides are TGTGCCAGCAGTGGGGGACTAGATTTCCAAGAGACCCAGTACTTC.

This clonotype occurred a few times. The chain has TRBV12-3 or TRBV12-4 and TRBJ1-5; no clear D. V was shortened by 6 bases and J by 4 bases, with 7 bases between the two germline ends. The CDR3 has 12 amino acids. CDR3 in amino acids: CASRHGNQPQHF. CDR3 coding DNA: TGTGCCAGCAGGCATGGGAATCAGCCCCAGCATTTT.

At least ten counts were recorded for this clonotype. The J gene is TRBJ1-6, the V gene TRBV5-1, with 8 bases aligning to TRBD1. The J segment lost 10 bases and the V segment lost 5 bases, leaving 14 bases of the junction unmatched. Germline loops: CDR1 SGHRS, CDR2 YFSETQ. The CDR3 spans 16 residues. CDR3 residues: CASSSTPGQGGSPLHF. The CDR3 bases are TGCGCCAGCAGTTCTACACCCGGACAGGGCGGCTCACCCCTCCACTTT.

This clonotype was detected many times. This chain joins TRBV9 and TRBJ2-3; TRBD2 is a possible D gene (6 bases). V was pared by 4 bases and J by 5 bases, with 23 bases between. Germline CDR1 is SGDLS and CDR2 is YYNGEE. This CDR3 contains 17 residues. The DNA of the CDR3 is TGTGCCAGCAGCCCACCGGTATTGGGGAGGATGAGAGATACGCAGTATTTT. Translation: CASSPPVLGRMRDTQYF.

With regard to this clonotype: Since a much larger clone is just one base distant, this may be a read error. The V call is TRBV6-2 or TRBV6-3, the J call TRBJ1-5; D not resolved. V was shortened by 11 bases and J by 3 bases, with 17 bases between the two germline ends. Germline V gene lookup returns CDR1 MNHEY and CDR2 SVGEGT. CDR3 length: 14 amino acids. The CDR3 DNA follows: TGTGCCGGCCGAAGCGTAGGGAACAATCAGCCCCAGCATTTT. It codes for CAGRSVGNNQPQHF.

Many counts were recorded for this clonotype. The chain uses TRBV28 and TRBJ2-1; weak D call: TRBD2 (6 bases). Trimming took 4 bases from V and 6 from J, leaving 19 bases between them. CDR1 and CDR2 (germline): MDHEN, SYDVKM. The CDR3 is made up of 16 amino acids. The CDR3 DNA reads as TGTGCCAGCAGTTCCCCGCGGGACCCTTTAGTCAATGAGCAGTTCTTC. Residues: CASSSPRDPLVNEQFF.

This sequence joins TRBV11-2 and TRBJ2-1; tentative D call: TRBD2 (5 bases). The CDR3 runs to 15 residues. Germline-derived CDR1 and CDR2 are SGHAT and FQNNGV. V was clipped by 0 bases and J by 10 bases, with 16 bases between them. The CDR3, as DNA: TGTGCCAGCAGCTTAGAGGAGCGCAGGACGGGGGAGCAGTTCTTC. Translation: CASSLEERRTGEQFF. The variable domain in full, with the rest retrieved from reference TRBV11-2 and TRBJ2-1, is EAGVAQSPRYKIIEKRQSVAFWCNPISGHATLYWYQQILGQGPKLLIQFQNNGVVDDSQLPKDRFSAERLKGVDSTLKIQPAKLEDSAVYLCASSLEERRTGEQFFGPGTRLTVL.

This clonotype showed up many times. The chain joins TRBV7-9 to TRBJ2-4; maybe TRBD1 (5 bases). V lost 3 bases and J 5 bases, leaving 8 bases between the germline ends. CDR1 SEHNR and CDR2 FQNEAQ come from the germline V gene (reference sequence). The CDR3 length is 13 residues. The CDR3 here is CASSFTTENIQYF. CDR3 nucleotide sequence: TGTGCCAGCAGCTTTACGACAGAAAACATTCAGTACTTC.

V is TRBV2 and J is TRBJ2-3, with 9 bases fitting TRBD2. V trimming: 5 bases; J trimming: 0 bases; junction bases outside the gene matches: 12. Germline V lookup: CDR1 SNHLY, CDR2 FYNNEI. The CDR3 runs 18 residues. The CDR3 loop is CASSWGVAGVGSTDTQYF. The CDR3 DNA sequence: TGTGCCAGCAGTTGGGGGGTAGCGGGAGTGGGAAGCACAGATACGCAGTATTTT.

The chain recombines TRBV4-1 with TRBJ2-3, with 12 nucleotides matching TRBD2. This CDR3 has 16 residues. The germline V gene encodes CDR1 MGHRA and CDR2 YSYEKL. V lost 3 bases to trimming and J lost 5 bases; unmatched junction nucleotides: 6. The chain's CDR3 is CASSHPTSGSGDTQYF. CDR3 nucleotide sequence: TGCGCCAGCAGCCATCCGACTAGCGGGAGCGGAGATACGCAGTATTTT.

As to this clonotype: With a much larger clone just one base away, this may be a read error. The rearrangement links TRBV7-2 to TRBJ2-1, with 11 bases matching TRBD2. The V segment lost 3 bases and the J segment 1 base; nucleotides outside the gene matches: 5. In germline, CDR1 is SGHTA, CDR2 FQGNSA. The CDR3 is made up of 17 amino acids. The DNA for the CDR3 is TGTGCCAGCAGCTTTGATAGCGGGAGGGGGTCCTACAATGAGCAGTTCTTC. This sequence encodes CASSFDSGRGSYNEQFF.

This clonotype was detected a few times. One end of the junction varies from germline; a read error may be responsible. The gene calls are TRBV24-1 and TRBJ2-7, with D perhaps TRBD2 (5 bases). Germline lookup yields CDR1 KGHDR and CDR2 SFDVKD. The CDR3 has 11 amino acids. The CDR3 protein is CTTSEGYEQYF. In nucleotides, the CDR3 is TGTACCACCAGTGAGGGCTACGAGCAGTACTTC.

This clonotype was detected many times. The chain uses TRBV20-1 and TRBJ2-7; maybe TRBD1 (6 bases). CDR3 length equals 15 residues. Trimming cost V 1 base and J 3 bases, with 16 bases left between them. From germline, CDR1 is DFQATT and CDR2 SNEGSKA (reference sequence). CDR3 nucleotides: TGCAGTGCTAGAGCCAGGGGCACACGACGCTACGAGCAGTACTTC. Protein product: CSARARGTRRYEQYF.

This clonotype was seen once. A much larger clone differs by one base, so this may be a read error. V usage is TRBV7-2 and J usage is TRBJ2-7, with 11 bases lining up with TRBD2. CDR1 is SGHTA, CDR2 FQGNSA, per germline. This CDR3 is 15 amino acids long. V dropped 5 bases and J dropped 3; count of bases not matched to a gene: 6. CDR3 sequence: CASSPYGTSGYEQYF. The CDR3 DNA sequence: TGTGCCAGCAGCCCCTACGGGACTAGCGGCTACGAGCAGTACTTC.

The V and J genes are TRBV11-3 and TRBJ2-7; D is perhaps TRBD2 (6 bases). The CDR3 covers 14 residues. The V end lost 5 bases, the J end lost 3 bases, and 14 bases lay between the germline ends. Germline lookup yields CDR1 SGHNT and CDR2 YENEEA. The CDR3: CASSRYGGNYEQYF. The CDR3 nucleotides read TGTGCCAGCAGCCGATACGGGGGTAACTACGAGCAGTACTTC.